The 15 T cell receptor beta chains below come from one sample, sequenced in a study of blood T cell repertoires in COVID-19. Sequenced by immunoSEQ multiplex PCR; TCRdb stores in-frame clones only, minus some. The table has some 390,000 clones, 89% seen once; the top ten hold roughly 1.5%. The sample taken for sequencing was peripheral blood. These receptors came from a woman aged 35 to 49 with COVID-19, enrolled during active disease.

CDR3 DNA: TGTGCCAGCAGTGCCGACAGTCCTCCCCAGCATTTT. Encoded protein: CASSADSPPQHF. V gene TRBV2 combines with J gene TRBJ1-5, with D perhaps TRBD1 (5 bases). There are 12 residues in the CDR3. V lost 4 bases, J lost 10 bases, and 11 bases lay in between. Germline assignment: CDR1 SNHLY and CDR2 FYNNEI.

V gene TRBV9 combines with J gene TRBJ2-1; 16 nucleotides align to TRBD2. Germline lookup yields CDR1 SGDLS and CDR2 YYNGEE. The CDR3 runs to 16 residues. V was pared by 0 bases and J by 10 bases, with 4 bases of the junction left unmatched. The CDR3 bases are TGTGCCAGCAGCGTAGCCCCGGGACTAGCGGGGGGGGAGCAGTTCTTC. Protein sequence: CASSVAPGLAGGEQFF.

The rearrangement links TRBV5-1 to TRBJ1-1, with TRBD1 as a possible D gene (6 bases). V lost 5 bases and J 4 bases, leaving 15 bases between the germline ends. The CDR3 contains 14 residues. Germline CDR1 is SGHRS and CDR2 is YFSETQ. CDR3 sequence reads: CASRYWGGGTEAFF. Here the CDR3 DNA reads TGCGCCAGCAGGTACTGGGGGGGCGGCACTGAAGCTTTCTTT.

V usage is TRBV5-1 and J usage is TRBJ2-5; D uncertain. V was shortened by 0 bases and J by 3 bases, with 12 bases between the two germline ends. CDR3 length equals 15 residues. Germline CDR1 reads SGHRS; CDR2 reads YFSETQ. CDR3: CASSLAGSEEETQYF. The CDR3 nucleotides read TGCGCCAGCAGCTTGGCCGGATCCGAGGAAGAGACCCAGTACTTC.

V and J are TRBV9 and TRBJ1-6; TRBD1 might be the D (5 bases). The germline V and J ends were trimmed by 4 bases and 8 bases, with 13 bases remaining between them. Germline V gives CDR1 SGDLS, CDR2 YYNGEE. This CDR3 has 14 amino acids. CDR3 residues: CASSSREADSPLHF. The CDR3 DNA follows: TGTGCCAGCAGCTCCAGGGAGGCGGATTCACCCCTCCACTTT. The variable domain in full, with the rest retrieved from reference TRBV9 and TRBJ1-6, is DSGVTQTPKHLITATGQRVTLRCSPRSGDLSVYWYQQSLDQGLQFLIQYYNGEERAKGNILERFSAQQFPDLHSELNLSSLELGDSALYFCASSSREADSPLHFGNGTRLTVT.

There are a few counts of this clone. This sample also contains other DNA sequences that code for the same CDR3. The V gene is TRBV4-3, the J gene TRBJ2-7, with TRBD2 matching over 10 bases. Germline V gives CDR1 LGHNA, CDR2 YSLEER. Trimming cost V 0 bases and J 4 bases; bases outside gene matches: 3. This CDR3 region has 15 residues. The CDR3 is CASSQERLAGYEQYF. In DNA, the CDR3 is TGCGCCAGCAGCCAAGAGCGACTAGCGGGTTACGAGCAGTACTTC.

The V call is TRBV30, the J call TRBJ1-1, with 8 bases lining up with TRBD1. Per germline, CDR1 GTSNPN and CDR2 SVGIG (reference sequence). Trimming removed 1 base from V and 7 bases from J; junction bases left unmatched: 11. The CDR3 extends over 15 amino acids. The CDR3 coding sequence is TGTGCCTGGAGTGCCCTGGACAGGGAAGTTGGTGAAGCTTTCTTT. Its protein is CAWSALDREVGEAFF. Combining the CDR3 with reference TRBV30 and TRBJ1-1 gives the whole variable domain SQTIHQWPATLVQPVGSPLSLECTVEGTSNPNLYWYRQAAGRGLQLLFYSVGIGQISSEVPQNLSASRPQDRQFILSSKKLLLSDSGFYLCAWSALDREVGEAFFGQGTRLTVV.

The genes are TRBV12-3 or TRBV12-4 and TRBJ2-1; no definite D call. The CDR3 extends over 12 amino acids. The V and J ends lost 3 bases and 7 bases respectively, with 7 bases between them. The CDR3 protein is CASSLGTNEQFF. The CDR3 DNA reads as TGTGCCAGCAGTTTGGGCACAAATGAGCAGTTCTTC.

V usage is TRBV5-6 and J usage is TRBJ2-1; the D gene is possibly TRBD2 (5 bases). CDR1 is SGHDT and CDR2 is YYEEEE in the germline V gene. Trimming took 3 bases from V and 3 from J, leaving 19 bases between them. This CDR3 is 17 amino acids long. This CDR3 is CASSSPKSGRLYNEQFF. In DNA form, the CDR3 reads TGTGCCAGCAGCTCCCCTAAGAGCGGTCGTCTCTACAATGAGCAGTTCTTC. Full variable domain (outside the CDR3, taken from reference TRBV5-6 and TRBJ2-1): DAGVTQSPTHLIKTRGQQVTLRCSPKSGHDTVSWYQQALGQGPQFIFQYYEEEERQRGNFPDRFSGHQFPNYSSELNVNALLLGDSALYLCASSSPKSGRLYNEQFFGPGTRLTVL.

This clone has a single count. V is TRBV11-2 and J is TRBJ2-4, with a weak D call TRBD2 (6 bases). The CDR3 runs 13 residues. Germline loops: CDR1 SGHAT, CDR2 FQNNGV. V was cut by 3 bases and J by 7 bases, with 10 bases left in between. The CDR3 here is CASSLTGVNIQYF. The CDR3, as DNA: TGTGCCAGCAGCTTGACGGGGGTGAACATTCAGTACTTC. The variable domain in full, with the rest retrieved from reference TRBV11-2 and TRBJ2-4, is EAGVAQSPRYKIIEKRQSVAFWCNPISGHATLYWYQQILGQGPKLLIQFQNNGVVDDSQLPKDRFSAERLKGVDSTLKIQPAKLEDSAVYLCASSLTGVNIQYFGAGTRLSVL.

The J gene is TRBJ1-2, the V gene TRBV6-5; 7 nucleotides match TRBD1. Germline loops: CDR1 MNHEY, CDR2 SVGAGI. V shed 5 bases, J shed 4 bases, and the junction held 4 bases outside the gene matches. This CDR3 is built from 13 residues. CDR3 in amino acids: CASSRTGIYGYTF. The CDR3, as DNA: TGTGCCAGCAGTAGGACAGGCATCTATGGCTACACCTTC.

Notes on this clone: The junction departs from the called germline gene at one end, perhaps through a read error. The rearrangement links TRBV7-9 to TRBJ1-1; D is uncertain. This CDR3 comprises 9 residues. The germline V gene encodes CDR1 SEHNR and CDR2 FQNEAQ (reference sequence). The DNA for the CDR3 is TGTGCCAGCAGCTTAGAAGCCGTTTGG. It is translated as CASSLEAVW.

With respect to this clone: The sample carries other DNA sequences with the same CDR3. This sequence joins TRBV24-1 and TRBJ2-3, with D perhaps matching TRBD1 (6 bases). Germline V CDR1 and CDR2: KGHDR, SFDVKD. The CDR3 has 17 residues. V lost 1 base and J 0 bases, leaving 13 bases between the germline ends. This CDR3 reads CATSDLPDRSSTDTQYF. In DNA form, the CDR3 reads TGTGCCACCAGTGATTTACCCGACAGGTCTAGCACAGATACGCAGTATTTT.

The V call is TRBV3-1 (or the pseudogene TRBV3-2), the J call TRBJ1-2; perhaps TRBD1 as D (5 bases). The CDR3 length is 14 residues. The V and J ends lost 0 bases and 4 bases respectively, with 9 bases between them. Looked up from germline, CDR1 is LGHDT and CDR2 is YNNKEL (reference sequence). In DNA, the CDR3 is TGTGCCAGCAGCCAAGAGGAGGGGTTCTATGGCTACACCTTC. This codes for CASSQEEGFYGYTF.

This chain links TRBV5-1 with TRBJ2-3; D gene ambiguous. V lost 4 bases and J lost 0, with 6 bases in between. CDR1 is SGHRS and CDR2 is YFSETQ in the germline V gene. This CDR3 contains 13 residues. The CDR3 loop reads CASSKTSTDTQYF. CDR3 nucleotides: TGCGCCAGCAGCAAAACTAGCACAGATACGCAGTATTTT.